The clone carrying this T cell receptor (beta chain) has a count of ten or more. Its antigen is not known. The TCR library was built from RNA with a 3' RACE protocol and unique molecular identifiers. MiXCR, run by TCRdb on the 3' RACE reads, gives a single entry per CDR3 protein. The repertoire holds some 51,000 distinct CDR3 sequences, with around 4.7% as singletons. This entry is derived from a study of HIV-infected children after antiretroviral therapy interruption. Looking at the study overall: Recorded EBV and CMV exposure existed for most children. Continuous-treatment samples came from weeks 0, 48 and 150. Findings and limits, study-wide: Naive CD4+ sequences overlapped less between time points once interruption began.

With V trimmed by 7 bases and J by 6 bases, 5 bases remained unmatched. The CDR3 runs 13 residues. Treatment specified: PENTA 11 planned treatment interruption arm or continuous ART arm. The TCR comes from a pool of human donors with HIV. The gene calls are TRBV12-3 or TRBV12-4 and TRBJ2-2, with 7 bases aligning to TRBD2. This specimen consisted of CD45RA+ CD4+ T cells from PBMCs, pooled from several time points, obtained from a donor given antiretroviral therapy, either interrupted or continuous. The subset denotes: naive CD4+ CD45RA+ CD45RO- T cells. CDR3 DNA: TGTGCCAGCACCGGGGAGGGGCCCGGGGAGCTGTTTTTT. Translated, it gives CASTGEGPGELFF.